These 26 T cell receptor beta chains came from one sample sequenced in a study of blood T cell repertoires in COVID-19. Generated by immunoSEQ multiplex PCR, the TCRdb table keeps only in-frame clones and is missing some. Counted here are approximately 260,000 clones, approximately 88% occurring once; the ten biggest clones make up under 2.5%. Sequencing input: peripheral blood. These receptor sequences come from a man aged 50 or older with acute or convalescent COVID-19.

The genes are TRBV9 and TRBJ2-5, with D tentatively TRBD2 (5 bases). Germline V lookup: CDR1 SGDLS, CDR2 YYNGEE. V lost 4 bases to trimming and J lost 5 bases, with 15 bases between them. The CDR3 spans 14 residues. CDR3 nucleotide sequence: TGTGCCAGCAGCTTCAGAGGAGGTCGGGAGACCCAGTACTTC. Encoded protein: CASSFRGGRETQYF. The variable domain in full, with the rest retrieved from reference TRBV9 and TRBJ2-5, is DSGVTQTPKHLITATGQRVTLRCSPRSGDLSVYWYQQSLDQGLQFLIQYYNGEERAKGNILERFSAQQFPDLHSELNLSSLELGDSALYFCASSFRGGRETQYFGPGTRLLVL.

The CDR3 coding sequence is TGTGCCAGCAGTCCCCCGGGGGGCCGCGCAGATACGCAGTATTTT. Its protein is CASSPPGGRADTQYF. The gene calls are TRBV6-5 and TRBJ2-3; D is possibly TRBD2 (7 bases). V was clipped by 5 bases and J by 4 bases, with 16 bases between them. Germline CDR1 is MNHEY and CDR2 is SVGAGI. The CDR3 consists of 15 residues.

This chain uses TRBV5-1 with TRBJ1-1, with 10 bases identical to TRBD1. CDR3 size: 15 residues. Germline CDR1 is SGHRS and CDR2 is YFSETQ. V trimming: 7 bases; J trimming: 1 base; junction bases outside the gene matches: 7. CDR3 DNA: TGCGCCAGCCTCAGGGGACAGGGGAAGAACACTGAAGCTTTCTTT. Translation: CASLRGQGKNTEAFF.

This clone was observed a few times. The rearrangement joins TRBV29-1 to TRBJ2-1, with 11 bases identical to TRBD2. V gave up 7 bases and J gave up 10 bases; unmatched junction bases: 3. CDR1 is SQVTM, CDR2 ANQGSEA, per germline. The CDR3 covers 11 residues. The CDR3 loop reads CSATSGTEQFF. CDR3 DNA sequence: TGCAGCGCGACTAGCGGGACCGAGCAGTTCTTC.

The CDR3 DNA reads as TGTGCTAGTGGTCCCGGGTCCGGAAGCTCCTACGAGCAGTACTTC. The encoded protein is CASGPGSGSSYEQYF. V usage is TRBV12-5 and J usage is TRBJ2-7; no clear D. The CDR3 extends over 15 amino acids. CDR1 is LGHNT and CDR2 is FRNRAP in the germline V gene. V was clipped by 5 bases and J by 0 bases, with 14 bases between them. Filled out from reference TRBV12-5 and TRBJ2-7, the complete variable domain reads DARVTQTPRHKVTEMGQEVTMRCQPILGHNTVFWYRQTMMQGLELLAYFRNRAPLDDSGMPKDRFSAEMPDATLATLKIQPSEPRDSAVYFCASGPGSGSSYEQYFGPGTRLTVT.

CDR3 nucleotides: TGTGCCAGCAGCTTAGCGGGCGGGTCTGAAGCTTTCTTT. Its protein product is CASSLAGGSEAFF. This sequence joins TRBV9 and TRBJ1-1; D gene ambiguous. Per germline, CDR1 SGDLS and CDR2 YYNGEE. Trimming cost V 4 bases and J 6 bases, with 13 bases left between them. This CDR3 comprises 13 residues.

The chain joins TRBV18 to TRBJ2-7, with 10 positions matching TRBD1. V trimming: 8 bases; J trimming: 3 bases; junction bases outside the gene matches: 7. CDR1 and CDR2 from the germline V gene are KGHSH and LQKENI. CDR3 size: 14 residues. The DNA of the CDR3 is TGTGCCAGCACTACCGGGACAGGGGTCTACGAGCAGTACTTC. It specifies CASTTGTGVYEQYF.

The chain joins TRBV2 to TRBJ1-1; no firm D call. The CDR3 contains 12 residues. Trimming shortened V by 6 bases and J by 5 bases, and 10 bases separated the two germline ends. Per germline, CDR1 SNHLY and CDR2 FYNNEI. In DNA, the CDR3 is TGTGCCAGCAGAAGCCGGGGTACTGAAGCTTTCTTT. Encoded protein: CASRSRGTEAFF. Looking up the rest from reference TRBV2 and TRBJ1-1 gives the full variable domain: EPEVTQTPSHQVTQMGQEVILRCVPISNHLYFYWYRQILGQKVEFLVSFYNNEISEKSEIFDDQFSVERPDGSNFTLKIRSTKLEDSAMYFCASRSRGTEAFFGQGTRLTVV.

The gene calls are TRBV19 and TRBJ1-1; D call uncertain. V was shortened by 7 bases and J by 1 base, with 16 bases between the two germline ends. Germline values: CDR1 LNHDA, CDR2 SQIVND (reference sequence). This CDR3 comprises 15 residues. CDR3 DNA: TGTGCCAGTAATCCCGTGGTCAGGAAGAACACTGAAGCTTTCTTT. Amino acids: CASNPVVRKNTEAFF. Using reference TRBV19 and TRBJ1-1 for the parts outside the CDR3, the full variable domain is DGGITQSPKYLFRKEGQNVTLSCEQNLNHDAMYWYRQDPGQGLRLIYYSQIVNDFQKGDIAEGYSVSREKKESFPLTVTSAQKNPTAFYLCASNPVVRKNTEAFFGQGTRLTVV.

V and J are TRBV12-5 and TRBJ2-5; maybe TRBD2 (6 bases). Trimming took off 5 bases at V and 6 bases at J, with 16 bases between the two ends. Germline CDR1 is LGHNT and CDR2 is FRNRAP. The CDR3 covers 14 residues. This chain's CDR3 is CASGPSGGEKTQYF. CDR3 in DNA: TGTGCTAGTGGTCCCTCGGGCGGGGAAAAGACCCAGTACTTC.

The V call is TRBV6-5, the J call TRBJ2-2; D is possibly TRBD1 (6 bases). V was cut by 7 bases and J by 6 bases, with 18 bases left in between. In germline, CDR1 is MNHEY, CDR2 SVGAGI. The CDR3 consists of 15 residues. DNA of the CDR3: TGTGCCAGCACATCGTTGGGGGCCACCTCCGGGGAGCTGTTTTTT. It yields the protein CASTSLGATSGELFF.

CDR3 sequence reads: CASSYSPGVAYGYTF. The DNA of the CDR3 is TGTGCCAGCAGTTACTCACCCGGGGTAGCCTATGGCTACACCTTC. V usage is TRBV6-5 and J usage is TRBJ1-2; D unresolved. The germline CDR1 and CDR2 sequences are MNHEY and SVGAGI. V lost 0 bases and J 4 bases, leaving 12 bases between the germline ends. The CDR3 runs to 15 residues.

V and J are TRBV6-5 and TRBJ1-1, with a weak D call TRBD1 (5 bases). The CDR3 sequence is 16 residues long. From germline, CDR1 is MNHEY and CDR2 SVGAGI. Trimming removed 4 bases from V and 7 bases from J, with 22 bases in between. The CDR3 loop is CASSSRGGRNFGEAFF. CDR3 sequence (DNA): TGTGCCAGCAGTTCGCGGGGGGGGAGGAATTTTGGTGAAGCTTTCTTT.

V is TRBV19 and J is TRBJ2-3, with 7 bases lining up with TRBD1. With V trimmed by 8 bases and J by 4 bases, 6 bases remained unmatched. Germline V gene lookup returns CDR1 LNHDA and CDR2 SQIVND (reference sequence). This CDR3 spans 13 amino acids. CDR3 DNA sequence: TGTGCCAGTTCGACAGGGTACGCAGATACGCAGTATTTT. This codes for CASSTGYADTQYF.

The V gene is TRBV6-5, the J gene TRBJ2-2; perhaps TRBD2 as D (6 bases). There are 16 residues in the CDR3. Trimming stripped 0 bases from V and 2 bases from J, with 10 bases between. Looked up from germline, CDR1 is MNHEY and CDR2 is SVGAGI. The CDR3: CASSYSGGLNTGELFF. In DNA form, the CDR3 reads TGTGCCAGCAGTTACTCTGGGGGACTCAACACCGGGGAGCTGTTTTTT.

This sequence joins TRBV19 and TRBJ1-2, with TRBD1 identical over 10 bases. The CDR3 has 14 residues. Losses at the gene ends were 6 bases for V and 8 bases for J; bases not matched to a gene: 9. Germline V lookup: CDR1 LNHDA, CDR2 SQIVND (reference sequence). This CDR3 reads CASSPGQGTWGYTF. DNA of the CDR3: TGTGCCAGTAGCCCGGGACAGGGGACGTGGGGCTACACCTTC. The variable domain in full, with the rest retrieved from reference TRBV19 and TRBJ1-2, is DGGITQSPKYLFRKEGQNVTLSCEQNLNHDAMYWYRQDPGQGLRLIYYSQIVNDFQKGDIAEGYSVSREKKESFPLTVTSAQKNPTAFYLCASSPGQGTWGYTFGSGTRLTVV.

In DNA, the CDR3 is TGTGCCAGCAGTGAAAATGGGGCAGGGAATACCGGGGAGCTGTTTTTT. As protein: CASSENGAGNTGELFF. The V gene is TRBV2, the J gene TRBJ2-2; tentative D call: TRBD1 (5 bases). The CDR3 has 16 amino acids. Per germline, CDR1 SNHLY and CDR2 FYNNEI. The V end lost 2 bases, the J end lost 5 bases, and 15 bases lay between the germline ends.

The chain carries TRBV12-5 and TRBJ1-6; TRBD1 aligns across 8 bases. V shed 5 bases and J 7 bases; nucleotides not matched to a gene: 7. Per the germline V gene, CDR1 is LGHNT and CDR2 is FRNRAP. The CDR3 covers 15 residues. The CDR3 region has the DNA TGTGCTAGTGGTCCGCCCACAGGGGGAAATTCACCCCTCCACTTT. This sequence encodes CASGPPTGGNSPLHF.

This chain joins TRBV30 and TRBJ1-6; the match to TRBD1 covers 7 bases. This CDR3 is 13 amino acids long. Losses at the gene ends were 5 bases for V and 5 bases for J; bases not matched to a gene: 3. Germline V gene lookup returns CDR1 GTSNPN and CDR2 SVGIG (reference sequence). Here the CDR3 reads CAWDRVHNSPLHF. The CDR3 DNA reads TGTGCCTGGGACAGGGTTCATAATTCACCCCTCCACTTT.

J is TRBJ2-7 and V is TRBV12-3 or TRBV12-4, with no clear D. The CDR3 covers 12 residues. Trimming shortened V by 5 bases and J by 3 bases, and 8 bases separated the two germline ends. This CDR3 reads CASSPSLYEQYF. CDR3 DNA: TGTGCCAGCAGTCCCTCTCTCTACGAGCAGTACTTC.

The chain combines TRBV19 with TRBJ1-2; 9 bases align to TRBD1. Looked up from germline, CDR1 is LNHDA and CDR2 is SQIVND (reference sequence). The V and J ends lost 9 bases and 4 bases, in that order; junction bases with no gene match: 3. The CDR3 loop spans 12 amino acids. CDR3 DNA: TGTGCCAGGGACAGGGGTGGCTATGGCTACACCTTC. Translation gives CARDRGGYGYTF.

The chain couples TRBV6-6 to TRBJ1-5; 8 bases agree with TRBD1. Per the germline V gene, CDR1 is MNHNY and CDR2 is SVGAGI (reference sequence). The length of the CDR3 is 15 residues. The J segment lost 7 bases and the V segment lost 6 bases, leaving 11 bases of the junction unmatched. The CDR3 DNA reads as TGTGCCAGCAGAACCAGGACAGGGACGAACCAGCCCCAGCATTTT. Encoded protein: CASRTRTGTNQPQHF.

The chain uses TRBV4-1 and TRBJ2-1; TRBD1 is a possible D gene (6 bases). The CDR3 covers 16 residues. V shed 4 bases and J shed 4 bases, with 17 bases lying between them. Per the germline V gene, CDR1 is MGHRA and CDR2 is YSYEKL. The CDR3 DNA reads as TGCGCCAGCAGCCCACAGGGCGAATTGGGGTACAATGAGCAGTTCTTC. As protein: CASSPQGELGYNEQFF.

This rearrangement joins TRBV18 to TRBJ1-2, with D unclear. V shed 3 bases and J shed 4 bases, with 18 bases lying between them. The germline V gene has CDR1 KGHSH and CDR2 LQKENI. The CDR3 extends over 16 amino acids. This chain's CDR3 is CASSPLGQAFGYGYTF. In DNA form, the CDR3 reads TGTGCCAGCTCACCTCTTGGGCAGGCTTTTGGCTATGGCTACACCTTC.

The chain is built from TRBV5-1 and TRBJ1-4; the D is unclear. V was trimmed by 0 bases and J by 3 bases, leaving 6 bases between them. The CDR3 has 14 residues. CDR1 and CDR2 from the germline V gene are SGHRS and YFSETQ. The DNA for the CDR3 is TGCGCCAGCAGCTTGGTCCCGGCTAATGAAAAACTGTTTTTT. Protein product: CASSLVPANEKLFF.

The rearrangement joins TRBV9 to TRBJ1-2; TRBD1 matches 8 bases. Germline CDR1 and CDR2: SGDLS and YYNGEE. This CDR3 comprises 17 residues. V dropped 4 bases and J dropped 1; count of bases not matched to a gene: 12. This CDR3 reads CASSPLQSGGLNYGYTF. CDR3 sequence (DNA): TGTGCCAGCAGCCCCCTTCAGTCAGGGGGCCTTAACTATGGCTACACCTTC.